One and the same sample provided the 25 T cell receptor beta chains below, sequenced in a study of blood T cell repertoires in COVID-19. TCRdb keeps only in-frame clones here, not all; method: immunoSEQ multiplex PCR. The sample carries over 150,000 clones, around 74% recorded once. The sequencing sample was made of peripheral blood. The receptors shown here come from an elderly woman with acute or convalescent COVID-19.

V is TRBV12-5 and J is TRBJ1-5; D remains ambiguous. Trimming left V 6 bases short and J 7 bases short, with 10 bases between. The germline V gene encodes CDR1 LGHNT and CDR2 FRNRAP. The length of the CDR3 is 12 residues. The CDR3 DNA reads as TGTGCTAGTGGGGGCCCCAACCAGCCCCAGCATTTT. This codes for CASGGPNQPQHF.

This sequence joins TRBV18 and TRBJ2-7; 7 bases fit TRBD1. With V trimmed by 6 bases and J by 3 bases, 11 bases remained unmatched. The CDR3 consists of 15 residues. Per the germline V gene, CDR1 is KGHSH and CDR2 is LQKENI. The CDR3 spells CASSRQGVSVYEQYF. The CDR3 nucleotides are TGTGCCAGCTCCCGTCAGGGGGTTTCAGTCTACGAGCAGTACTTC.

DNA of the CDR3: TGTGCCAGCAGCGTCCGGGACAGGGTTAACACCGGGGAGCTGTTTTTT. Amino acid sequence: CASSVRDRVNTGELFF. This rearrangement joins TRBV7-8 to TRBJ2-2, with 9 positions matching TRBD1. CDR3 length: 16 residues. Germline-derived CDR1 and CDR2 are SGHVS and FQNEAQ. The V gene end was trimmed by 5 bases and the J gene end by 2 bases; junction bases not matched to a gene: 6. Using reference TRBV7-8 and TRBJ2-2 for the parts outside the CDR3, the full variable domain is GAGVSQSPRYKVAKRGQDVALRCDPISGHVSLFWYQQALGQGPEFLTYFQNEAQLDKSGLPSDRFFAERPEGSVSTLKIQRTQQEDSAVYLCASSVRDRVNTGELFFGEGSRLTVL.

The CDR3 is CASSPGQGDYGYTF. In DNA form, the CDR3 reads TGTGCCAGCAGCCCCGGGCAGGGGGACTATGGCTACACCTTC. The chain employs TRBV6-5 and TRBJ1-2; TRBD1 matches at 7 bases. Unmatched junction bases numbered 7, after V lost 6 bases and J lost 3 bases. This CDR3 has 14 residues. Germline V gene data show CDR1 as MNHEY and CDR2 as SVGAGI.

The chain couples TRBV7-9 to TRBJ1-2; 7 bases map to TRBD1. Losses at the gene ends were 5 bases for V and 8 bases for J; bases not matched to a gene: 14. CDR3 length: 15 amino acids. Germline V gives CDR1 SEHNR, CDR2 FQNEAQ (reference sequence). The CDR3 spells CASSLHSDRVGGYTF. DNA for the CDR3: TGTGCCAGCAGCCTTCACTCCGACAGGGTGGGAGGCTACACCTTC.

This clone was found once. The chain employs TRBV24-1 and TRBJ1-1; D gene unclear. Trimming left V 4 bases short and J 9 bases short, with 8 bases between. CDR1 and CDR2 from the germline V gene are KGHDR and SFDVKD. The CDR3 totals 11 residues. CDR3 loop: CATSEQSKAFF. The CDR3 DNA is TGTGCCACCAGTGAGCAATCTAAAGCTTTCTTT.

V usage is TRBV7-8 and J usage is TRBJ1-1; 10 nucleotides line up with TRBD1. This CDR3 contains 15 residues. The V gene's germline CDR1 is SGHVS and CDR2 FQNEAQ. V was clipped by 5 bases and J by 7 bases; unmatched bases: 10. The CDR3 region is CASSPHRDRGYEAFF. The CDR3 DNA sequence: TGTGCCAGCAGCCCCCACAGGGACAGGGGCTATGAAGCTTTCTTT.

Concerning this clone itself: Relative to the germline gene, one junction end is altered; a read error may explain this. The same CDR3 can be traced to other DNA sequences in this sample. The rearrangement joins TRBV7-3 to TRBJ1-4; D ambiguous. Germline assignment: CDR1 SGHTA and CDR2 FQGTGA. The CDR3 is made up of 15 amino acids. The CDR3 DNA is TGTGCTAGCAGCCCCGGGGTAGGGCGAGGTGAAAAACTGTTTTTT. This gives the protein CASSPGVGRGEKLFF. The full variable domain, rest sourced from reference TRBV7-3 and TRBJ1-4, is GAGVSQTPSNKVTEKGKYVELRCDPISGHTALYWYRQSLGQGPEFLIYFQGTGAADDSGLPNDRFFAVRPEGSVSTLKIQRTERGDSAVYLCASSPGVGRGEKLFFGSGTQLSVL.

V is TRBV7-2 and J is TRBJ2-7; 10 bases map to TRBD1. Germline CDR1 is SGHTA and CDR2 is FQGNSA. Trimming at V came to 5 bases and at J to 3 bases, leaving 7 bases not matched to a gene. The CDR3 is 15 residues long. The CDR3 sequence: CASSLRTGGDYEQYF. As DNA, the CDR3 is TGTGCCAGCAGCCTTCGGACAGGGGGAGACTACGAGCAGTACTTC.

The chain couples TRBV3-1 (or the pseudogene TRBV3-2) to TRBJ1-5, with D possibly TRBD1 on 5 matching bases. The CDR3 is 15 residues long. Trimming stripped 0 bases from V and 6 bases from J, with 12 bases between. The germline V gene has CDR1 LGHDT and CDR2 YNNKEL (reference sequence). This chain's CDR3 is CASSQDWQGGQPQHF. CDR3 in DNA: TGTGCCAGCAGCCAAGATTGGCAGGGCGGTCAGCCCCAGCATTTT.

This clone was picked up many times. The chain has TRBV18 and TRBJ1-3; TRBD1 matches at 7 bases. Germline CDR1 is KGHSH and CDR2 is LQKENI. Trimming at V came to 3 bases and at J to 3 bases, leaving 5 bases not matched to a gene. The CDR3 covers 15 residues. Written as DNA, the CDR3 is TGTGCCAGCTCACCCGGGACAGTTAATGGAAACACCATATATTTT. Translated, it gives CASSPGTVNGNTIYF.

The CDR3, as DNA: TGTGCCACCAGCAGAGATTTGACTAGCGGGAGCTACGAGCAGTACTTC. Encoded protein: CATSRDLTSGSYEQYF. V usage is TRBV15 and J usage is TRBJ2-7; 12 bases map to TRBD2. Trimming cost V 0 bases and J 3 bases; bases outside gene matches: 3. This CDR3 region has 16 residues. Germline CDR1 reads LNHNV; CDR2 reads YYDKDF (reference sequence).

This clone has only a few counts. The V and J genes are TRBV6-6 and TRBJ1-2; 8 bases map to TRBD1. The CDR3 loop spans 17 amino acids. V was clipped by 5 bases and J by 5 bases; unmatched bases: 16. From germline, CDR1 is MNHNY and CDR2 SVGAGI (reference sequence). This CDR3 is CASSPAGRTGGVYGYTF. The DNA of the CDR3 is TGTGCCAGCAGTCCCGCGGGCAGAACAGGGGGGGTTTATGGCTACACCTTC.

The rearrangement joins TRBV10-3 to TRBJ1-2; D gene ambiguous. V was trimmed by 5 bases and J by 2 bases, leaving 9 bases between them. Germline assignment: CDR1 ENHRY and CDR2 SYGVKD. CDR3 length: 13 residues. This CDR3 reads CAISTELNYGYTF. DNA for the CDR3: TGTGCCATCAGTACAGAGTTAAACTATGGCTACACCTTC.

CDR3 protein: CASSIRGGRTEAFF. The CDR3 nucleotides are TGTGCCAGTAGTATCCGCGGTGGAAGGACTGAAGCTTTCTTT. The V gene is TRBV19, the J gene TRBJ1-1, with D unclear. Trimming pared 3 bases from V and 5 bases from J, leaving 13 bases between. CDR1 and CDR2 (germline): LNHDA, SQIVND (reference sequence). This CDR3 contains 14 residues.

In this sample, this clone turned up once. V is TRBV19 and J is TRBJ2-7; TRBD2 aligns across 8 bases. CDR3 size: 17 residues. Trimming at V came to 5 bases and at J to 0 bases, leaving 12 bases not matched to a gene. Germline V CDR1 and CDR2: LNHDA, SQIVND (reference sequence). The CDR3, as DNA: TGTGCCAGTAGTGGGTCGCGGGAGCGGGGGCACTCCTACGAGCAGTACTTC. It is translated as CASSGSRERGHSYEQYF. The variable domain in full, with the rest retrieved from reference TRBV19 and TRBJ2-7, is DGGITQSPKYLFRKEGQNVTLSCEQNLNHDAMYWYRQDPGQGLRLIYYSQIVNDFQKGDIAEGYSVSREKKESFPLTVTSAQKNPTAFYLCASSGSRERGHSYEQYFGPGTRLTVT.

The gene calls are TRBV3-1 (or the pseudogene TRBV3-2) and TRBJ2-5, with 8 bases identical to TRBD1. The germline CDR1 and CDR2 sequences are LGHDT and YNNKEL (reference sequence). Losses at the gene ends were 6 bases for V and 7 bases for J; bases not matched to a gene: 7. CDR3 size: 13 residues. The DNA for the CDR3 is TGTGCCAGCAGACAGGGGGGAGAGGTGACCCAGTACTTC. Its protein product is CASRQGGEVTQYF.

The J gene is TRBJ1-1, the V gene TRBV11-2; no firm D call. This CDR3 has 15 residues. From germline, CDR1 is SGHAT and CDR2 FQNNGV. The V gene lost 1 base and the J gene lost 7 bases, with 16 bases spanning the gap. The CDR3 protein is CASSLVGWRIDEAFF. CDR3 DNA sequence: TGTGCCAGCAGCTTAGTAGGTTGGAGAATAGATGAAGCTTTCTTT. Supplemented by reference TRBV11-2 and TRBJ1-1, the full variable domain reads EAGVAQSPRYKIIEKRQSVAFWCNPISGHATLYWYQQILGQGPKLLIQFQNNGVVDDSQLPKDRFSAERLKGVDSTLKIQPAKLEDSAVYLCASSLVGWRIDEAFFGQGTRLTVV.

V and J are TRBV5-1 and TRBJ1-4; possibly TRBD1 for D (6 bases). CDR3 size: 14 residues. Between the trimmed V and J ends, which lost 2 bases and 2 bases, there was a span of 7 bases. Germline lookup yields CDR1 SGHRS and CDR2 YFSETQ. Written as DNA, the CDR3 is TGCGCCAGCAGCTTCCAGGGGACTAATGAAAAACTGTTTTTT. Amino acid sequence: CASSFQGTNEKLFF.

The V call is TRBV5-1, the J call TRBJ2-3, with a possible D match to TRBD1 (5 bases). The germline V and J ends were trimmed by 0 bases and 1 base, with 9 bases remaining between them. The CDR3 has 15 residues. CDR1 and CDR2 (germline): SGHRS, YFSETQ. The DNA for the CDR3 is TGCGCCAGCAGCTTGGGCAGGGCCGGCACAGATACGCAGTATTTT. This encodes CASSLGRAGTDTQYF.

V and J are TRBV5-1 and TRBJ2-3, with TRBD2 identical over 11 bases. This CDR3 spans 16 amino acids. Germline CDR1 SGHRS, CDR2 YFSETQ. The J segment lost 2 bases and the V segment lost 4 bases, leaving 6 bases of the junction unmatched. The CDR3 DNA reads TGCGCCAGCAGCCTGCCGGGACTAGCGGCCACAGATACGCAGTATTTT. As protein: CASSLPGLAATDTQYF.

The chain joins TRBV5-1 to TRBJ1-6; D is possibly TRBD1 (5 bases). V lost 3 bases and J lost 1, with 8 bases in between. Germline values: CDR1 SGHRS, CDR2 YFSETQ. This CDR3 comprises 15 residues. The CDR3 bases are TGCGCCAGCAGCTCCGGGGGATCCTATAATTCACCCCTCCACTTT. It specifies CASSSGGSYNSPLHF.

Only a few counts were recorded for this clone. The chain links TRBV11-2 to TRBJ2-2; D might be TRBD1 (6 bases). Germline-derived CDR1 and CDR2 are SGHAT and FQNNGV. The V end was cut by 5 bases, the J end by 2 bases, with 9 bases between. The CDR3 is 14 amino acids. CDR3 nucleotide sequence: TGTGCCAGCAGCCGCAGGGGAAACACCGGGGAGCTGTTTTTT. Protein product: CASSRRGNTGELFF. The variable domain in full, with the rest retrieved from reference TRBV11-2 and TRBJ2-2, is EAGVAQSPRYKIIEKRQSVAFWCNPISGHATLYWYQQILGQGPKLLIQFQNNGVVDDSQLPKDRFSAERLKGVDSTLKIQPAKLEDSAVYLCASSRRGNTGELFFGEGSRLTVL.

The CDR3 sequence: CASSFTGYTEAFF. CDR3 coding DNA: TGTGCCAGCAGTTTTACGGGGTACACTGAAGCTTTCTTT. V gene TRBV12-3 or TRBV12-4 combines with J gene TRBJ1-1, with no clear D. Trimming took 3 bases from V and 3 from J, leaving 8 bases between them. CDR3 length equals 13 residues.

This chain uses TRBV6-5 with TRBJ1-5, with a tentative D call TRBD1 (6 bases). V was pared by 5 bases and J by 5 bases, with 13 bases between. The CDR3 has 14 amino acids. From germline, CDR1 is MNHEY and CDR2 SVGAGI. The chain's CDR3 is CASSPGQTYQPQHF. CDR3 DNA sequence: TGTGCCAGCAGTCCCGGACAGACTTATCAGCCCCAGCATTTT.